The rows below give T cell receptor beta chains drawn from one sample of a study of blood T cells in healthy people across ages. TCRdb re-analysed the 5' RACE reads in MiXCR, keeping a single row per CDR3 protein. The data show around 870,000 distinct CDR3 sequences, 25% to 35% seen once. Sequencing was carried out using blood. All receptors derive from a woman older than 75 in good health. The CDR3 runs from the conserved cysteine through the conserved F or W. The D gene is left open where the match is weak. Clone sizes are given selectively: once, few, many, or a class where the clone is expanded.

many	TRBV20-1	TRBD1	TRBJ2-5	TGCAGTGCTAGAGATTCAGGGGGCGAGTGGAAAGAGACCCAGTACTTC	CSARDSGGEWKETQYF
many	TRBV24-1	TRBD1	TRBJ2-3	TGTGCCACCAGTGACCGCCGGGACAGGGGGCGGACAGATACGCAGTATTTT	CATSDRRDRGRTDTQYF
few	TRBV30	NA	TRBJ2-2	TGTGCCTGGAGTGTGAGACGAACCGGGGAGCTGTTTTTT	CAWSVRRTGELFF
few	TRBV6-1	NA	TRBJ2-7	TGTGCCAGCAGTGAAGCGGGGAACTACGAGCAGTACTTC	CASSEAGNYEQYF
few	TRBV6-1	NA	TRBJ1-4	TGTGCCAGCCGGATTGCAGGGGATGCTGAAAAACTGTTTTTT	CASRIAGDAEKLFF
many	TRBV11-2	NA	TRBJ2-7	TGCGCGGCGGGCACCTACGAGCAGTACTTC	CAAGTYEQYF
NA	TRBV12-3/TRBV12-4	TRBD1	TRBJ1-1	TGTGCCAGCAGTTTCCCGCCAGGACAGGGGACGAACACTGAAGCTTTCTTT	CASSFPPGQGTNTEAFF
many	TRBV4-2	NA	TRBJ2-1	TGTGCCAGCAGCCAAGAAGGGACTTCGAGAGAGCAGTTCTTC	CASSQEGTSREQFF
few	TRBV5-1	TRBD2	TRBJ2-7	TGCGCCAGCAGCCTGGACGGCGGGGGGCCATACAATGAGCAGTACTTC	CASSLDGGGPYNEQYF
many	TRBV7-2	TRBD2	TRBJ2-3	TGTGCCAGCAGCTTAACTAGCGGGGGGGCGCGTACAGATACGCAGTATTTT	CASSLTSGGARTDTQYF
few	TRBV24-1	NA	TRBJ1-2	TGTGCCACCAGTGATGCCCTGAGGGGCTACACCTTC	CATSDALRGYTF
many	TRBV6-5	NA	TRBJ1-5	TGTGCCAGCAGCGACAGGAACAATCAGCCCCAGCATTTT	CASSDRNNQPQHF
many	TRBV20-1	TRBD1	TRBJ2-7	TGCAGTGCTAGAGTCTTTTCCGGGACAGGGGCCGAGCAGTACTTC	CSARVFSGTGAEQYF
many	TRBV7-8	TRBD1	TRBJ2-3	TGTGCCAGCAGCTTAGTGACAGGGGGCAGGGCAGATACGCAGTATTTT	CASSLVTGGRADTQYF
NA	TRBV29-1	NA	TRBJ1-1	TGCAGCGTCGAGAAGGCGAACACTGAAGCTTTCTTT	CSVEKANTEAFF
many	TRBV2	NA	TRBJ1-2	TGTGCCAGCAGTTCCGGGACTTCTAACTATGGCTACACCTTC	CASSSGTSNYGYTF
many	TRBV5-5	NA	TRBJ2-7	TGTGCCAGCAGCCAAACCTACGCGTTTTCCTACGAGCAGTACTTC	CASSQTYAFSYEQYF
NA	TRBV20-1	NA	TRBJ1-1	TGCAGTGCTAGAGACAGATCTCTTGAGGACACTGAAGCTTTCTTT	CSARDRSLEDTEAFF
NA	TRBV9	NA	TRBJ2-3	TGTGCCAGCAGCGCCCTTCCCGGAGGGCCAGTGAACACAGATATGCAGTATTTT	CASSALPGGPVNTDMQYF
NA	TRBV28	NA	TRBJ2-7	TGTGCCAGCAGACGCCCCGTTGAACAGGGTTACGAGCAGTACTTC	CASRRPVEQGYEQYF
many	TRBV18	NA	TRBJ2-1	TGTGCCAGCTCACCCGCGGGGGAGCAGTTCTTC	CASSPAGEQFF
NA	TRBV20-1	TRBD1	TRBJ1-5	TGCAGTGCTAAGGGACAGCTTACAGATTTCAATCAGCCCCAGCATTTT	CSAKGQLTDFNQPQHF
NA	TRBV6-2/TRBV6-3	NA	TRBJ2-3	TGTGCCAGCAGCAGGACGGCTAGCACAGATACGCGGTATTTT	CASSRTASTDTRYF
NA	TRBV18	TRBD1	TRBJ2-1	TGTGCCAGCTCACCAGAACAGGGGACCTACAATGAGCAGTTCTTC	CASSPEQGTYNEQFF
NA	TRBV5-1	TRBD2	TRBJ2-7	TGCGCCAGCAGCTTAAGCGGGAGAGCGGGCGAGCAGTACTTC	CASSLSGRAGEQYF
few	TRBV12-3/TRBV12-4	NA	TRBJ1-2	TGTGCCAGCAGGGGAAATGGCTACACCTTC	CASRGNGYTF
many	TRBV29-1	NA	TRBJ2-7	TGCAGCGTTGAAGGGGATGGGGGTCGCAACGAGCAGTACTTC	CSVEGDGGRNEQYF
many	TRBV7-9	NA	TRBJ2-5	TGTGCCAGCAGCTGGAGGTGGGGGAAGGGGGGCGAGACCCAGTACTTC	CASSWRWGKGGETQYF
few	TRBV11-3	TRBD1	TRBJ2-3	TGTGCCAGCAGCCCACGGACAGGTTGGGGGACAGATACGCAGTATTTT	CASSPRTGWGTDTQYF
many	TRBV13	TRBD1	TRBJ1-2	TGTGCCAGCAGCTTAGCCGGGACAGGGAATGGCTACACCTTC	CASSLAGTGNGYTF
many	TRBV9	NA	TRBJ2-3	TGTGCCAGCAGCGTACGGAGGGGGGGATTAGATACGCAGTATTTT	CASSVRRGGLDTQYF
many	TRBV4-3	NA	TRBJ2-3	TGCGCCAGCAGCCGTATACTAGCAGGCACAGATACGCAGTATTTT	CASSRILAGTDTQYF
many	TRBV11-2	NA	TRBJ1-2	TGTGCCAGCAGCTTAAACGGAGTCGGGTATGGCTACACCTTC	CASSLNGVGYGYTF
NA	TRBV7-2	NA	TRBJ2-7	TGTGCCAGCAGCAAAGAAGGACACAGCTCCTACAATGAGCAGTACTTC	CASSKEGHSSYNEQYF
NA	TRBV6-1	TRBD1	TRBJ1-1	TGTGCCACCAAGACAGGGGGCGGGCGGAACACTGAAGCTTTCTTT	CATKTGGGRNTEAFF
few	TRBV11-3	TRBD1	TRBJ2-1	TGTGCCAGCAGCACCGGCCGGGGACAGGGGGCCTACAATGAGCAGTTCTTC	CASSTGRGQGAYNEQFF
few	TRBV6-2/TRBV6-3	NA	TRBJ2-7	TGTGCCAGCAGTTACTCGAGCGTAATCCCCTACGAGCAGTACTTC	CASSYSSVIPYEQYF
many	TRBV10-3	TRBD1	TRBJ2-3	TGTGCCATCAGGAGGACAGGGGGCACAGATACGCAGTATTTT	CAIRRTGGTDTQYF
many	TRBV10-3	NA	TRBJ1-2	TGTGCCATCAGTGGCGACAGCCCTAACTATGGCTACACCTTC	CAISGDSPNYGYTF
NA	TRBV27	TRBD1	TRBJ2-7	TGTGCCAGCAGTTTGATGGCAGGGGGTTCCTACGAGCAGTACTTC	CASSLMAGGSYEQYF
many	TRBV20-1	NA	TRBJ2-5	TGCAGTGCCAGGGTGGGGGCTGAATTAGAGACCCAGTACTTC	CSARVGAELETQYF
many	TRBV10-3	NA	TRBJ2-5	TGTGCCTCGGGAAGTGGGGATTTAGAAGAGACCCAGTACTTC	CASGSGDLEETQYF
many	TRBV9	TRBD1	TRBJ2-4	TGTGCCAGCAGCGTAGGGGACAGAATTTCAAACATTCAGTACTTC	CASSVGDRISNIQYF
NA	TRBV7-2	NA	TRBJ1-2	TGTGCCAGCAGTTTACAACATCGGGGCTCCTATGGCTACACCTTC	CASSLQHRGSYGYTF
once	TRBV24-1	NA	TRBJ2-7	TGCGCCACCAGTGATGATGGCTCAAAGAATGACAATGAGCAGTACTTC	CATSDDGSKNDNEQYF
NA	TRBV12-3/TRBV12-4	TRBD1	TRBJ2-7	TGTGCCAGCAGTCCCAGGGACAGATGGTACGAGCAGTACTTC	CASSPRDRWYEQYF
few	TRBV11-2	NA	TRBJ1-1	TGTGCCAGCAGCCAAGACCCGGGTTACACTGAAGCTTTCTTT	CASSQDPGYTEAFF
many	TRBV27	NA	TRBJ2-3	TGTGCCAGCAGTTTATCAGGGCATCGCCTAAGCACAGATACGCAGTATTTT	CASSLSGHRLSTDTQYF
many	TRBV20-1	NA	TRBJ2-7	TGCAGTGCTAGAGAACCGGGGCAGGGGCTAAACGAGCAGTACTTC	CSAREPGQGLNEQYF